Listed here is a single T cell receptor beta chain. Antigen unknown. The donors, all healthy, were Caucasians living in Russia, aged roughly 6 to 95. They isolated at least 6 million PBMCs from each sample. This sample was taken from a study of blood T cells in healthy people across ages. Primers used in a second PCR of roughly 6 to 11 cycles were a sample-barcoded 5' primer and a J-beta primer mix. The template-switch adaptor was a 5' adaptor with 12 random nucleotides. It tagged each cDNA molecule. In TCRdb, the 5' RACE reads were re-called with MiXCR into one record per CDR3 protein. The table lists under 2,000,000 distinct CDR3 sequences, 49% of them singletons. Study-wide points: Per million T cells, TCR beta diversity dropped about linearly as age rose.

The CDR3 has 14 residues. V was cut by 3 bases and J by 2 bases, with 8 bases left in between. Germline V gene lookup returns CDR1 DFQATT and CDR2 SNEGSKA (reference sequence). This chain connects TRBV20-1 to TRBJ2-6; D may be TRBD2 (5 bases). The sequence derives from a middle-aged woman in good health. The specimen sequenced was blood. For the CDR3, the DNA is TGCAGTGCTAGGGAGGCTCCTGGGGCCAACGTCCTGACTTTC. Amino acid sequence: CSAREAPGANVLTF.